This T cell receptor beta chain was captured by sequencing in a study of control samples from healthy donors and cancer patients. Repertoires were generated with immunoSEQ multiplex PCR, while TCRdb's copy carries only in-frame clones and drops some. The data show roughly 140,000 clones, with 85% to 95% seen just once and 2% to 2.5% held by the top ten. Between the trimmed V and J ends, which lost 2 bases and 7 bases, there was a span of 12 bases. CDR1 and CDR2 from the germline V gene are SGHRS and YFSETQ. There are 14 residues in the CDR3. This clonotype was sampled from a man aged 50 to 59 in good health. The sample was blood. This chain uses TRBV5-1 with TRBJ1-4, with D hard to call. DNA of the CDR3: TGCGCCAGCAGCTTTGAGGGAAGAGGTGAAAAACTGTTTTTT. It codes for CASSFEGRGEKLFF.